This T cell receptor beta chain emerged from a study of a mutant IDH1 vaccine in newly diagnosed glioma. For the study at large: Treated patients had a mean age of approximately 41 years and a sex split that was about 62% male and around 38% female.

TCRdb's copy holds only in-frame clones and misses some; the assay was immunoSEQ multiplex PCR. The sample shows some 87,000 clones, roughly four fifths of them seen only once. A remark on this clone: Its cognate antigen is unknown.

This sample's time point: week 47, end of study. In every dose of vaccine, 300 ug of mutant IDH1 20-mer peptide was given alongside topical imiquimod. Eight vaccinations were given in weeks 1, 3, 5, 7, 11, 15, 19 and 23. The sequencing here drew on PBMCs, taken from a glioma patient whose treatment included an IDH1 peptide vaccine. The clonotype originates from a middle-aged man with glioma.

CDR3 protein: CASSGTGGFGGYTF. Written as DNA, the CDR3 is TGTGCCAGTAGCGGGACAGGAGGTTTTGGTGGCTACACCTTC. V is TRBV19 and J is TRBJ1-2, with 8 bases fitting TRBD1. Germline V gives CDR1 LNHDA, CDR2 SQIVND (reference sequence). J gave up 7 bases and V 6 bases, and 10 bases lay outside the gene matches. The CDR3 is 14 amino acids.